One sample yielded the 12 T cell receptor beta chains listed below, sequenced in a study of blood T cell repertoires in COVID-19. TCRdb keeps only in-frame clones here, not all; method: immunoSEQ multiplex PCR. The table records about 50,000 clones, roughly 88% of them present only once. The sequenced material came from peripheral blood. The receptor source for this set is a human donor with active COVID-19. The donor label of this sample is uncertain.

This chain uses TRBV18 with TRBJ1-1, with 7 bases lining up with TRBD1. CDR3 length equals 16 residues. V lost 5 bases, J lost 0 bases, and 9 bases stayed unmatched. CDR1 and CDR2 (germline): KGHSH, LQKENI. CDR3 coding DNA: TGTGCCAGCTCAGTCGACAGGGTTTGGTTGAACACTGAAGCTTTCTTT. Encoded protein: CASSVDRVWLNTEAFF.

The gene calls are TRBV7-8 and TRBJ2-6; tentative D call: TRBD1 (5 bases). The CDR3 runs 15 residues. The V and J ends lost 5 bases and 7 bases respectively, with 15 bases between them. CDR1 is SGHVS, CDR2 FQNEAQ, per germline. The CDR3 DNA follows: TGTGCCAGCAGCCTGGGGCAGGCTACTGCCAACGTCCTGACTTTC. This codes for CASSLGQATANVLTF.

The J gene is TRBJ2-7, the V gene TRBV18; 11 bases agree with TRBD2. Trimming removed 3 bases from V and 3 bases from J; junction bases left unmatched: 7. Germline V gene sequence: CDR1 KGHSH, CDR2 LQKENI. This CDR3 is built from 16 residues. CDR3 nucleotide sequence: TGTGCCAGCTCACCTCTCCCTAGCGGGGGGTTCTACGAGCAGTACTTC. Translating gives CASSPLPSGGFYEQYF.

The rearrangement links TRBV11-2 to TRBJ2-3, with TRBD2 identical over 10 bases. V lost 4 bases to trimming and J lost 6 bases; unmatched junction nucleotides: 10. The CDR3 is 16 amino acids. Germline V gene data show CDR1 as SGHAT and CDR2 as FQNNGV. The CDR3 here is CASSYLAGATADTQYF. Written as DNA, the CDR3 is TGTGCCAGCAGCTACCTAGCGGGGGCGACTGCCGATACGCAGTATTTT.

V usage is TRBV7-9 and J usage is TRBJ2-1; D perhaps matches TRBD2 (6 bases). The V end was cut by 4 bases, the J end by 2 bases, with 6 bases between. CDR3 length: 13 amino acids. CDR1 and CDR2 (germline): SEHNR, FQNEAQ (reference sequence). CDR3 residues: CASSWGAYNEQFF. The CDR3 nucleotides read TGTGCCAGCAGCTGGGGGGCCTACAATGAGCAGTTCTTC.

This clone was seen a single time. The CDR3 bases are TGCGCCAGCAGCTTGGCCTTCGGGGGTACTGAAGCTTTCTTT. It is translated as CASSLAFGGTEAFF. This sequence joins TRBV5-1 and TRBJ1-1, with D tentatively TRBD1 (5 bases). With 0 bases removed from V and 5 bases from J, the gap between germline ends came to 11 bases. This CDR3 comprises 14 residues. Germline V CDR1 and CDR2: SGHRS, YFSETQ.

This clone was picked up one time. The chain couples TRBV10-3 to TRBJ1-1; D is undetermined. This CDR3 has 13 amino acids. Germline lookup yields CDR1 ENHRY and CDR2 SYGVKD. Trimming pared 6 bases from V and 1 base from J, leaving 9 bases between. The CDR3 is CAIRRLRNTEAFF. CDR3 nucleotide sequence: TGTGCCATCAGGCGGTTAAGGAACACTGAAGCTTTCTTT.

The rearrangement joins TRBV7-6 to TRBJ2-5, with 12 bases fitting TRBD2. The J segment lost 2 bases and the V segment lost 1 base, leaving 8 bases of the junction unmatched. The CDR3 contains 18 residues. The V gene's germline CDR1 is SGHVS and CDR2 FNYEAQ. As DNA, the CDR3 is TGTGCCAGCAGCTTAGGCCGGACTAGCGGGGCGAAGCAAGAGACCCAGTACTTC. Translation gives CASSLGRTSGAKQETQYF.

As DNA, the CDR3 is TGTGCCAGTAGTTTCGGGCAGGGGGGCAACTATGGCTACACCTTC. It encodes CASSFGQGGNYGYTF. The chain recombines TRBV19 with TRBJ1-2; 7 bases line up with TRBD1. The length of the CDR3 is 15 residues. The germline gives CDR1 LNHDA, CDR2 SQIVND (reference sequence). The trim removed 5 bases at V and 2 bases at J, leaving 8 bases unmatched.

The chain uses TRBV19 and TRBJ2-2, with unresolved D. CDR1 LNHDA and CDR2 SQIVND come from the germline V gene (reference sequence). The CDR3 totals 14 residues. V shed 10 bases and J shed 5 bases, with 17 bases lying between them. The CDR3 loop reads CATMSGVGTGELFF. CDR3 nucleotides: TGTGCCACCATGAGTGGAGTCGGAACCGGGGAGCTGTTTTTT.

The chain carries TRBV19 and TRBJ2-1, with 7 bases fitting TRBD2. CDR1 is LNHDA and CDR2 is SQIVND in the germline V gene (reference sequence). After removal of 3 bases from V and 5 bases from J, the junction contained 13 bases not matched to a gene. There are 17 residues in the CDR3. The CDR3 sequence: CASSIEHTRERDNEQFF. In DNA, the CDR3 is TGTGCCAGTAGTATTGAACATACGCGGGAGCGCGACAATGAGCAGTTCTTC.

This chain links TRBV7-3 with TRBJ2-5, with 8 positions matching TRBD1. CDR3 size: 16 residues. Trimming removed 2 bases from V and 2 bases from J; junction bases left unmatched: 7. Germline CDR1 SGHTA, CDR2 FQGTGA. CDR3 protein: CASSLLPGQGQETQYF. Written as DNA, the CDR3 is TGTGCCAGCAGCTTACTCCCTGGACAGGGACAAGAGACCCAGTACTTC. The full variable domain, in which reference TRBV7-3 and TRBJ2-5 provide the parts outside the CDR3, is GAGVSQTPSNKVTEKGKYVELRCDPISGHTALYWYRQSLGQGPEFLIYFQGTGAADDSGLPNDRFFAVRPEGSVSTLKIQRTERGDSAVYLCASSLLPGQGQETQYFGPGTRLLVL.